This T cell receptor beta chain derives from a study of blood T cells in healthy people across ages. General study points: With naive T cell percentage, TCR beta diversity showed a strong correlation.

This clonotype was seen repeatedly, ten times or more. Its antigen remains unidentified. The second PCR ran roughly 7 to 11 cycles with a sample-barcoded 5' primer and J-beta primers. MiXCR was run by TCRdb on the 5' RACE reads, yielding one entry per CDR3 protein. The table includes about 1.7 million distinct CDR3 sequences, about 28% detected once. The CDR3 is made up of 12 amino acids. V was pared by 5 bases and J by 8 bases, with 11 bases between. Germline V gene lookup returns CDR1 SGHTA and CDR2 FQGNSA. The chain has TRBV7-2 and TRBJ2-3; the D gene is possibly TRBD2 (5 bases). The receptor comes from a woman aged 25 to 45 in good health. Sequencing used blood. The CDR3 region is CASSQLEGTQYF. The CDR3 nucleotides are TGTGCCAGCAGCCAGCTCGAGGGTACGCAGTATTTT.